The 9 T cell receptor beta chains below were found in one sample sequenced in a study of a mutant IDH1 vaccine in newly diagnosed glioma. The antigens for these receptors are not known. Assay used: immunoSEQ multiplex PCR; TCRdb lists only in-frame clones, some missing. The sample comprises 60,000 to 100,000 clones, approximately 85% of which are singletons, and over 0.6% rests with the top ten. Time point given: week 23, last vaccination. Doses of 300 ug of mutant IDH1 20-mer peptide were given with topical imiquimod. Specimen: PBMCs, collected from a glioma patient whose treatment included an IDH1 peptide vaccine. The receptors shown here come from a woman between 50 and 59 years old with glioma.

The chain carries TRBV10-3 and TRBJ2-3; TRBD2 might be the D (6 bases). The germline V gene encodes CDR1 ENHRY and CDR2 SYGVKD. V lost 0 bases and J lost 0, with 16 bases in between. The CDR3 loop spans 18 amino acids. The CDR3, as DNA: TGTGCCATCAGTGAGTCGGGGACTCTGGGGCCTAGCACAGATACGCAGTATTTT. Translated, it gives CAISESGTLGPSTDTQYF.

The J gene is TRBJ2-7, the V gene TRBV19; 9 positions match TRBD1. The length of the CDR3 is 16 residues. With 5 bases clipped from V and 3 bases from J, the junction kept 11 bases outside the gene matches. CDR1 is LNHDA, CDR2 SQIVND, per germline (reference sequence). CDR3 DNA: TGTGCCAGTAGTGAGGCCTCGGGACAGGGTCTCTACGAGCAGTACTTC. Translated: CASSEASGQGLYEQYF.

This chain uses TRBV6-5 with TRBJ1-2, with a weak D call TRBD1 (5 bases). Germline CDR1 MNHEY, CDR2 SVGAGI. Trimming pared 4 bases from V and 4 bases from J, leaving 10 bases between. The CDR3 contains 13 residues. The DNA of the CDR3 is TGTGCCAGCAGTTCAGGGAGGCCCTATGGCTACACCTTC. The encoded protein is CASSSGRPYGYTF.

CDR3 sequence: CAIRWLAYSNQPQHF. DNA of the CDR3: TGTGCCATCCGTTGGCTGGCTTATAGCAATCAGCCCCAGCATTTT. The rearrangement links TRBV6-4 to TRBJ1-5; D gene unclear. Germline V CDR1 and CDR2: MRHNA, SNTAGT. There are 15 residues in the CDR3. Trimming shortened V by 10 bases and J by 0 bases, and 16 bases separated the two germline ends.

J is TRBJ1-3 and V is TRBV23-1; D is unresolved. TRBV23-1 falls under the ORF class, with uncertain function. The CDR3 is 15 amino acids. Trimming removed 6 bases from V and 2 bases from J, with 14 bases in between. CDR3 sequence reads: CASSPWKGTGNTIYF. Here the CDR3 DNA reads TGCGCCAGCAGCCCATGGAAGGGAACTGGAAACACCATATATTTT.

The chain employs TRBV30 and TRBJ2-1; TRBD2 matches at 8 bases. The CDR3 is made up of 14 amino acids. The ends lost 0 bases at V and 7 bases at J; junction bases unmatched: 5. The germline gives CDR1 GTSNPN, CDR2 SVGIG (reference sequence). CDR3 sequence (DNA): TGTGCCTGGAGTGTAACAGCGGGAGTGAATGAGCAGTTCTTC. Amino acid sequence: CAWSVTAGVNEQFF. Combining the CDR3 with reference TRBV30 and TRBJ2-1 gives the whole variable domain SQTIHQWPATLVQPVGSPLSLECTVEGTSNPNLYWYRQAAGRGLQLLFYSVGIGQISSEVPQNLSASRPQDRQFILSSKKLLLSDSGFYLCAWSVTAGVNEQFFGPGTRLTVL.

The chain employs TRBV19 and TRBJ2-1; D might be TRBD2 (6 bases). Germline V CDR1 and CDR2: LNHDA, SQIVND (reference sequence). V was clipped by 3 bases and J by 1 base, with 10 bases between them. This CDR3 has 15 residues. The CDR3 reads CASSIGRESYNEQFF. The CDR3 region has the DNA TGTGCCAGTAGTATTGGGCGGGAATCCTACAATGAGCAGTTCTTC.

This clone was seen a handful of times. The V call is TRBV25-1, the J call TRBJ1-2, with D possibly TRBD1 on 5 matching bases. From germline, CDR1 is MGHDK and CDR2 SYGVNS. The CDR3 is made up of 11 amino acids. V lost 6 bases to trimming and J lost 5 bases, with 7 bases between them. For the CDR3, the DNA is TGTGCCAGCAGGACAGCATATGGCTACACCTTC. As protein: CASRTAYGYTF.

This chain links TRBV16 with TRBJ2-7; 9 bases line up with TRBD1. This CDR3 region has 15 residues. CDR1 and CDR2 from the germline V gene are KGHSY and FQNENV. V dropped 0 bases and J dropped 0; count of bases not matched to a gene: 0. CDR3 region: CASSQSGQGSYEQYF. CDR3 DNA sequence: TGTGCCAGCAGCCAATCGGGACAGGGCTCCTACGAGCAGTACTTC.